This entry features one T cell receptor (beta chain) sequence. The sample contains more than one DNA sequence encoding this CDR3. Staining for CD45RO/CCR7/CD25/CD127/CD95/CD27 allowed sorting of CD4+ naive, central memory, regulatory and stem cell-like memory cells. This CDR3 has 14 amino acids. V was trimmed by 3 bases and J by 2 bases, leaving 8 bases between them. The germline V gene encodes CDR1 SGHVS and CDR2 FNYEAQ. Since all of the isolated RNA was reverse transcribed, expressed TCRB transcripts were what got sequenced. This table comes from immunoSEQ multiplex PCR, and its TCRdb copy is limited to in-frame clones, with some not included. The sample holds roughly 300,000 clones, approximately 15% seen once. The data derive from a study of beta chain features in type 1 diabetes.

The clonotype was recovered from a young man in good health. Sequencing used central memory CD4+ T cells from blood. The genes are TRBV7-6 and TRBJ1-5; D may be TRBD1 (6 bases). CDR3 sequence: CASSLAGGNQPQHF. The CDR3 region has the DNA TGTGCCAGCAGCTTGGCAGGGGGCAATCAGCCCCAGCATTTT.